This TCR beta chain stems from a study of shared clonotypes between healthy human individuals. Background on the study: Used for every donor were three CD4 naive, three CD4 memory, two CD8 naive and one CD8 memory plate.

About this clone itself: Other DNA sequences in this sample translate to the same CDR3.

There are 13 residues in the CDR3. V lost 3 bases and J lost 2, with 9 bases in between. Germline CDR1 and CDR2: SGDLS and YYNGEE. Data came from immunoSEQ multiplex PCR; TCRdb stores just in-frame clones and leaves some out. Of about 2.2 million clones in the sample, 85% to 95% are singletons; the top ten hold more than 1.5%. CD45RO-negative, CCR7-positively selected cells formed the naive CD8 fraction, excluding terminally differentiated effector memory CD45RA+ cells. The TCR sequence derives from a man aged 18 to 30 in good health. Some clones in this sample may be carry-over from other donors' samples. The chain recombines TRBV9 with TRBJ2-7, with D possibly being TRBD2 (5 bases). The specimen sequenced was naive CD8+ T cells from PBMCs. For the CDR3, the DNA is TGTGCCAGCAGCGGCGGACTTACCTACGAGCAGTACTTC. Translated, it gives CASSGGLTYEQYF.